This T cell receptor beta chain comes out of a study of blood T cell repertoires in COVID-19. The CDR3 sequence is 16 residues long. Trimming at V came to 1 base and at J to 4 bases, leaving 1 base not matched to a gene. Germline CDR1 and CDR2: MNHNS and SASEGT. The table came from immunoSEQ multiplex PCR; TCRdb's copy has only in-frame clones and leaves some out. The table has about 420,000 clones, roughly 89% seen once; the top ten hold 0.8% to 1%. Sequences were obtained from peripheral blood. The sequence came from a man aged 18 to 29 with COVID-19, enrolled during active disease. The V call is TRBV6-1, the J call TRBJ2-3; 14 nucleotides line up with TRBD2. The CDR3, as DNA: TGTGCCAGCAGTGAAGTGGGACTAGCGGGGGCAGATACGCAGTATTTT. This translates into CASSEVGLAGADTQYF.